Listed here are 21 T cell receptor beta chains from one sample, sequenced in a study of control samples from healthy donors and cancer patients. Repertoires were generated with immunoSEQ multiplex PCR, while TCRdb's copy carries only in-frame clones and drops some. This table holds some 76,000 clones, about nine tenths found once. The specimen sequenced was PBMCs. The receptors here all came from a man in his 60s with lung cancer.

The rearrangement uses TRBV3-1 (or the pseudogene TRBV3-2) and TRBJ2-5; TRBD2 might be the D (6 bases). This CDR3 is 15 amino acids long. Deletions cut 1 base from V and 5 bases from J, with 14 bases between. CDR1 and CDR2 (germline): LGHDT, YNNKEL (reference sequence). CDR3 nucleotides: TGTGCCAGCAGCCAAGGCGGGGCAGGGATCGAGACCCAGTACTTC. Translated: CASSQGGAGIETQYF.

The V call is TRBV6-5, the J call TRBJ2-7; 8 bases fit TRBD1. The CDR3 runs to 14 residues. V shed 8 bases and J 3 bases; nucleotides not matched to a gene: 9. Per the germline V gene, CDR1 is MNHEY and CDR2 is SVGAGI. The CDR3 DNA sequence: TGTGCCAGCGGCCGGGACAGGTCGGGCTACGAGCAGTACTTC. This encodes CASGRDRSGYEQYF.

The gene calls are TRBV5-1 and TRBJ2-5, with D unclear. This CDR3 spans 14 amino acids. Trimming pared 2 bases from V and 7 bases from J, leaving 15 bases between. Germline V CDR1 and CDR2: SGHRS, YFSETQ. For the CDR3, the DNA is TGCGCCAGCAGCTTAAAAAAGCAGGAAGGGACCCAGTACTTC. The encoded protein is CASSLKKQEGTQYF.

This chain connects TRBV2 to TRBJ1-5; 7 bases are shared with TRBD1. The junction had 11 bases not matched to a gene; V was cut back by 6 bases and J by 0 bases. The length of the CDR3 is 17 residues. The germline gives CDR1 SNHLY, CDR2 FYNNEI. The CDR3 DNA reads TGTGCCAGCAGGACAGGGTCAGGTTTGAATAGCAATCAGCCCCAGCATTTT. Residues: CASRTGSGLNSNQPQHF.

The chain joins TRBV7-9 to TRBJ2-1; TRBD2 matches at 10 bases. CDR3 size: 15 residues. Germline V CDR1 and CDR2: SEHNR, FQNEAQ (reference sequence). J was trimmed by 5 bases and V by 0 bases; bases with no gene match: 1. CDR3 nucleotide sequence: TGTGCCAGCAGCTTAGCACTAGCGGGAAACAATGAGCAGTTCTTC. This translates into CASSLALAGNNEQFF.

V gene TRBV7-2 combines with J gene TRBJ1-2; 8 nucleotides align to TRBD1. With V trimmed by 5 bases and J by 5 bases, 4 bases remained unmatched. The CDR3 is made up of 13 amino acids. CDR1 is SGHTA and CDR2 is FQGNSA in the germline V gene. As DNA, the CDR3 is TGTGCCAGCAGCACAGGACAGGGTTATGGCTACACCTTC. Protein: CASSTGQGYGYTF.

This chain connects TRBV5-6 to TRBJ2-7; D unclear. Germline V gene data show CDR1 as SGHDT and CDR2 as YYEEEE. The V end lost 1 base, the J end lost 0 bases, and 5 bases lay between the germline ends. CDR3 length equals 13 residues. The DNA for the CDR3 is TGTGCCAGCAGCTTGACAGTCTCCTACGAGCAGTACTTC. Protein product: CASSLTVSYEQYF.

The CDR3, as DNA: TGTGCCAGCAGCTTAGAGGGGGCGAATGAGCAGTTCTTC. This codes for CASSLEGANEQFF. The rearrangement uses TRBV7-2 and TRBJ2-1; 7 bases match TRBD1. Trimming at V came to 1 base and at J to 7 bases, leaving 1 base not matched to a gene. Germline CDR1 reads SGHTA; CDR2 reads FQGNSA. This CDR3 spans 13 amino acids. The full variable domain, completed using reference TRBV7-2 and TRBJ2-1, is GAGVSQSPSNKVTEKGKDVELRCDPISGHTALYWYRQSLGQGLEFLIYFQGNSAPDKSGLPSDRFSAERTGGSVSTLTIQRTQQEDSAVYLCASSLEGANEQFFGPGTRLTVL.

The chain combines TRBV6-5 with TRBJ2-1, with TRBD1 matching over 7 bases. CDR1 and CDR2 (germline): MNHEY, SVGAGI. CDR3 length equals 13 residues. V shed 4 bases, J shed 6 bases, and the junction held 3 bases outside the gene matches. CDR3 sequence: CASSSDRANEQFF. CDR3 DNA: TGTGCCAGCAGTTCTGACAGGGCCAATGAGCAGTTCTTC.

The chain carries TRBV24-1 and TRBJ2-5, with TRBD1 identical over 7 bases. Germline-derived CDR1 and CDR2 are KGHDR and SFDVKD. V gave up 7 bases and J gave up 4 bases; unmatched junction bases: 8. The CDR3 runs 14 residues. The CDR3 DNA reads TGTGCCACCAGCGTTACAGGGGTTGGAGAGACCCAGTACTTC. Translating it yields CATSVTGVGETQYF.

This chain uses TRBV21-1 with TRBJ2-5; the D call in the table, TRBD2, was not verified against the DNA. TRBV21-1 is given as a pseudogene. The CDR3 length is 18 residues. DNA of the CDR3: TGTGCCAGCAGGGAGCTTGAGTGCGCAGGGAGGGCGACCGAGACCCAGTACTTC. It encodes CASRELECAGRATETQYF.

The V call is TRBV11-3, the J call TRBJ2-2; D is ambiguous. The germline gives CDR1 SGHNT, CDR2 YENEEA. This CDR3 has 13 residues. The V end lost 5 bases, the J end lost 6 bases, and 10 bases lay between the germline ends. Written as DNA, the CDR3 is TGTGCCAGCAGCCCCCGCGGCTCCGGGGAGCTGTTTTTT. It is translated as CASSPRGSGELFF.

This chain uses TRBV5-1 with TRBJ2-1, with 8 bases fitting TRBD2. The germline V gene has CDR1 SGHRS and CDR2 YFSETQ. CDR3 size: 16 residues. V trimming: 1 base; J trimming: 10 bases; junction bases outside the gene matches: 13. The CDR3 nucleotides are TGCGCCAGCAGCTTGTTCGGAGCGGGGGCCCTTGGGGAGCAGTTCTTC. Its protein product is CASSLFGAGALGEQFF.

The chain has TRBV24-1 and TRBJ1-2; 8 bases align to TRBD1. In germline, CDR1 is KGHDR, CDR2 SFDVKD. J was trimmed by 7 bases and V by 0 bases; bases with no gene match: 3. This CDR3 is built from 14 residues. CDR3 loop: CATSDLDRGGGYTF. Here the CDR3 DNA reads TGTGCCACCAGTGATTTGGACAGGGGCGGTGGCTACACCTTC.

The chain has TRBV11-3 and TRBJ2-2, with a tentative D call TRBD1 (6 bases). CDR1 and CDR2 (germline): SGHNT, YENEEA. Deletions cut 5 bases from V and 7 bases from J, with 14 bases between. CDR3 size: 14 residues. The CDR3: CASSARGGNGELFF. In DNA, the CDR3 is TGTGCCAGCAGCGCTAGAGGGGGTAACGGGGAGCTGTTTTTT.

This chain uses TRBV6-5 with TRBJ1-5; maybe TRBD1 (5 bases). The CDR3 extends over 14 amino acids. The V end lost 5 bases, the J end lost 7 bases, and 15 bases lay between the germline ends. From germline, CDR1 is MNHEY and CDR2 SVGAGI. The CDR3 protein is CASSLDRTGQPQHF. CDR3 nucleotide sequence: TGTGCCAGCAGTCTCGACCGAACAGGACAGCCCCAGCATTTT.

The rearrangement links TRBV20-1 to TRBJ2-1; 15 bases map to TRBD2. The CDR3 is 16 amino acids. CDR1 and CDR2 from the germline V gene are DFQATT and SNEGSKA (reference sequence). With 3 bases clipped from V and 9 bases from J, the junction kept 9 bases outside the gene matches. CDR3 coding DNA: TGCAGTGCTAGTGGGAGCTGGACTAGCGGGGGGGGTGAGCAGTTCTTC. Protein product: CSASGSWTSGGGEQFF.

The V and J genes are TRBV6-5 and TRBJ2-1, with D maybe TRBD2 (6 bases). In germline, CDR1 is MNHEY, CDR2 SVGAGI. The CDR3 covers 15 residues. V dropped 6 bases and J dropped 1 base, with 13 bases sitting between them. The DNA for the CDR3 is TGTGCCAGCAGCTCTAGCCGGGAGTCCTACAATGAGCAGTTCTTC. Its translation is CASSSSRESYNEQFF.

This rearrangement joins TRBV3-1 (or the pseudogene TRBV3-2) to TRBJ1-1; 9 bases agree with TRBD1. The CDR3 loop spans 16 amino acids. Trimming cost V 0 bases and J 3 bases; bases outside gene matches: 5. Germline lookup yields CDR1 LGHDT and CDR2 YNNKEL (reference sequence). This CDR3 reads CASSQDLRQGDTEAFF. The CDR3 DNA reads as TGTGCCAGCAGCCAAGATCTGCGACAGGGGGACACTGAAGCTTTCTTT.

The V call is TRBV7-2, the J call TRBJ1-1; D gene unclear. Trimming took 4 bases from V and 4 from J, leaving 13 bases between them. From germline, CDR1 is SGHTA and CDR2 FQGNSA. CDR3 size: 14 residues. The CDR3 DNA sequence: TGTGCCAGCAGCTCCCAAAGGGAGGCCACTGAAGCTTTCTTT. It encodes CASSSQREATEAFF.

The rearrangement links TRBV6-1 to TRBJ1-2, with D possibly being TRBD1 (5 bases). Deletions cut 0 bases from V and 4 bases from J, with 6 bases between. Per germline, CDR1 MNHNS and CDR2 SASEGT. There are 13 residues in the CDR3. The CDR3 DNA reads TGTGCCAGCAGTGAAGCAGGGACCTATGGCTACACCTTC. Protein: CASSEAGTYGYTF.